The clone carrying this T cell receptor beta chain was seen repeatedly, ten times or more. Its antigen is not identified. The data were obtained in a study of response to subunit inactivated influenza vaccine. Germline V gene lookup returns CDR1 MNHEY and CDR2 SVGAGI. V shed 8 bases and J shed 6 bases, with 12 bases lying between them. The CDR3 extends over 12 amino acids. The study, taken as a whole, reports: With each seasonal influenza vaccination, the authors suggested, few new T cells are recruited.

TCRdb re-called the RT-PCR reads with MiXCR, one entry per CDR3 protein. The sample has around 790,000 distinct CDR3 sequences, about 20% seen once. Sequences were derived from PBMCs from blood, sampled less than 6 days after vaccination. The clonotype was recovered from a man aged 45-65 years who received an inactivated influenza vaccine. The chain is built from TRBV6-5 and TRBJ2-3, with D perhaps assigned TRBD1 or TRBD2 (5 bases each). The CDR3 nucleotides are TGTGCCAGCGCCAGGGCGGGCGATACGCAGTATTTT. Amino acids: CASARAGDTQYF.